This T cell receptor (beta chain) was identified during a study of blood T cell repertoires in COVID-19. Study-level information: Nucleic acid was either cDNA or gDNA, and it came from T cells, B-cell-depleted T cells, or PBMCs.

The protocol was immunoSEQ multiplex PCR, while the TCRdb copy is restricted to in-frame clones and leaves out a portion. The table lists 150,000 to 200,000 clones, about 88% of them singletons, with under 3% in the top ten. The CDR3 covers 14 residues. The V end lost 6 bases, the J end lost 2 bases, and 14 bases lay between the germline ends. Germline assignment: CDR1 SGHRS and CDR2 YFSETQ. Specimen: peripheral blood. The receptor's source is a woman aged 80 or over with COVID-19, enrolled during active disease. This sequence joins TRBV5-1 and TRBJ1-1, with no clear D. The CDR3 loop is CASKVEDLNTEAFF. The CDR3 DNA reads TGCGCCAGCAAAGTCGAGGACTTAAACACTGAAGCTTTCTTT.